Sequencing of this T cell receptor beta chain was carried out in a study of beta chain features in type 1 diabetes. Sorting based on CD45RO/CCR7/CD25/CD127/CD95/CD27 separated CD4+ naive, central memory, regulatory and stem cell-like memory cells. This clone has a handful of counts. Its antigen is currently unknown. Findings and limits, study-wide: In all four CD4+ subsets, TCRB CDR3 length was significantly, moderately reduced in type 1 diabetes.

The authors reverse transcribed all of the isolated RNA, so sequencing captured expressed TCRB transcripts. Repertoires were generated with immunoSEQ multiplex PCR, while TCRdb's copy carries only in-frame clones and drops some. This repertoire shows a few hundred thousand clones, around 12% found once; its top ten account for about 0.01%. The clonotype originates from a young woman with type 1 diabetes. Sequenced sample: naive CD4+ T cells from blood.

For the CDR3, the DNA is TGTGCCAGCAGACCGGACAGTTTGAACACTGAAGCTTTCTTT. It yields the protein CASRPDSLNTEAFF. The chain joins TRBV5-4 to TRBJ1-1; TRBD1 might be the D (6 bases). Germline V gene data show CDR1 as SGHNT and CDR2 as YYREEE (reference sequence). The CDR3 runs 14 residues. Trimming pared 5 bases from V and 0 bases from J, leaving 11 bases between. Full variable domain (rest looked up from reference TRBV5-4 and TRBJ1-1): ETGVTQSPTHLIKTRGQQVTLRCSSQSGHNTVSWYQQALGQGPQFIFQYYREEENGRGNFPPRFSGLQFPNYSSELNVNALELDDSALYLCASRPDSLNTEAFFGQGTRLTVV.